The clone carrying this T cell receptor beta chain was seen repeatedly, ten times or more. Its target is unknown. Patients were excluded for uncontrolled infection, other autoimmune disease, pregnancy or lactation. The CDR3 totals 13 residues. V lost 0 bases, J lost 9 bases, and 12 bases lay in between. Germline CDR1 DFQATT, CDR2 SNEGSKA (reference sequence). The sample is drawn from a study of T cells in Graves' hyperthyroidism and ophthalmopathy. Broader study findings: Ophthalmopathy was told apart from stable hyperthyroidism by a 13 V-J model.

The TCR beta CDR3 regions underwent amplification using RNA transcripts as the source. HTBI primers were employed in a first-round RT-PCR of the TCR CDR3. TCRdb itself ran the multiplex PCR reads through MiXCR, one entry per CDR3 protein. The profile shows over 500,000 distinct CDR3 sequences, roughly 18% of them singletons. This sequence was found in a woman aged 18-30 years with Graves' ophthalmopathy. Specimen: blood. V usage is TRBV20-1 and J usage is TRBJ2-1; D remains ambiguous. The CDR3 protein is CSARDRATVEQFF. The CDR3 DNA sequence: TGCAGTGCTAGAGATCGGGCGACGGTTGAGCAGTTCTTC.